These T cell receptor beta chains were read from a single sample in a study of blood T cell repertoires in COVID-19. The method was immunoSEQ multiplex PCR; TCRdb's version includes in-frame clones alone and lacks a portion of them. The data show under 200,000 clones, about 80% seen once. Sequencing input: peripheral blood. The origin of the receptors is a man aged 60 to 75 with acute or convalescent COVID-19. CDR3s include the opening cysteine and the closing phenylalanine or tryptophan. A D gene is named only where the DNA matches it firmly. Expanded clones are given a class, and other clones once, few, many or no size at all.

clone_size d_call j_call v_call cdr3_length cdr3_aa cdr3_nt
NA NA TRBJ1-1 TRBV10-3 12 CAISGAEYGAFF TGTGCCATCAGTGGGGCTGAGTATGGGGCTTTCTTT
NA NA TRBJ2-3 TRBV5-1 16 CASSLAGDIRTDTQYF TGCGCCAGCAGCTTGGCGGGGGATATCCGCACAGATACGCAGTATTTT
few NA TRBJ1-5 TRBV29-1 13 CSVQLQGNQPQHF TGCAGCGTTCAATTACAGGGAAATCAGCCCCAGCATTTT
NA TRBD1 TRBJ1-2 TRBV7-9 14 CASNSLQGARGYTF TGTGCCAGCAACAGCCTACAGGGGGCGCGAGGCTACACCTTC
once NA TRBJ1-5 TRBV19 13 CASRRRGSQPQHF TGTGCCAGTAGGCGGCGAGGGAGTCAGCCCCAGCATTTT
many NA TRBJ1-3 TRBV12-3/TRBV12-4 12 CASSQRGNTIYF TGTGCCAGCAGTCAGAGGGGAAACACCATATATTTT
NA TRBD2 TRBJ2-1 TRBV23-1 14 CASSPLRERNEQFF TGCGCCAGCAGTCCCTTGCGGGAGAGGAATGAGCAGTTCTTC
few NA TRBJ2-2 TRBV4-2 15 CASSQDVGNTGELFF TGTGCCAGCAGCCAAGATGTCGGGAACACCGGGGAGCTGTTTTTT
NA TRBD1 TRBJ1-5 TRBV24-1 14 CATSPTGSDQPQHF TGTGCCACCAGTCCGACAGGGTCGGATCAGCCCCAGCATTTT
few NA TRBJ1-5 TRBV18 15 CASSRIQGGNQPQHF TGTGCCAGCTCACGAATTCAAGGAGGGAATCAGCCCCAGCATTTT
NA NA TRBJ1-1 TRBV11-2 15 CASSLASGANTEAFF TGTGCCAGCAGCCTAGCCTCAGGGGCTAACACTGAAGCTTTCTTT
NA NA TRBJ2-3 TRBV7-2 12 CASSLAGVTQYF TGTGCCAGCAGCTTAGCAGGGGTTACGCAGTATTTT
NA NA TRBJ2-2 TRBV6-1 17 CASSERGWDFNTGELFF TGTGCCAGCAGTGAAAGAGGATGGGACTTCAACACCGGGGAGCTGTTTTTT
NA NA TRBJ1-3 TRBV6-2/TRBV6-3 18 CASSYSTRDSASGNTIYF TGTGCCAGCAGTTACTCGACGCGGGACTCAGCCTCTGGAAACACCATATATTTT
NA NA TRBJ2-1 TRBV6-4 15 CASSAGSRGLNEQFF TGTGCCAGCAGTGCTGGAAGCAGAGGTCTCAATGAGCAGTTCTTC
NA NA TRBJ1-5 TRBV3-1/TRBV3-2 14 CASSQEPVNQPQHF TGTGCCAGCAGCCAAGAACCGGTTAATCAGCCCCAGCATTTT
NA TRBD2 TRBJ2-3 TRBV19 19 CASSDLWGLAGTSTDTQYF TGTGCCAGTAGTGACCTCTGGGGACTAGCGGGGACTAGCACAGATACGCAGTATTTT
NA NA TRBJ2-4 TRBV6-5 13 CASSSAGVGIQYF TGTGCCAGCAGTTCAGCAGGGGTTGGCATTCAGTACTTC
NA NA TRBJ2-1 TRBV19 15 CASSMTVPPYNEQFF TGTGCCAGTAGTATGACAGTTCCTCCCTACAATGAGCAGTTCTTC
NA TRBD2 TRBJ2-1 TRBV4-2 15 CASSHGRLADNEQFF TGTGCCAGCAGCCACGGCCGACTAGCGGACAATGAGCAGTTCTTC
NA NA TRBJ1-5 TRBV27 14 CASSSTGYNQPQHF TGTGCCAGCAGTTCAACAGGGTACAATCAGCCCCAGCATTTT
NA NA TRBJ1-5 TRBV27 15 CASSSLDSKNQPQHF TGTGCCAGCAGTTCCCTCGACAGCAAGAATCAGCCCCAGCATTTT
NA TRBD1 TRBJ1-6 TRBV5-4 13 CASTSGGGSPLHF TGTGCCAGCACCTCAGGGGGCGGGTCACCCCTCCACTTT
NA NA TRBJ2-5 TRBV10-3 13 CAISEGRAETQYF TGTGCCATCAGTGAGGGGCGGGCGGAGACCCAGTACTTC
NA TRBD1 TRBJ2-1 TRBV2 14 CASKRTGVRNEQFF TGTGCCAGCAAACGGACAGGGGTCCGCAATGAGCAGTTCTTC
few TRBD1 TRBJ1-6 TRBV6-5 14 CASSYTGGQTPLHF TGTGCCAGCAGTTATACAGGGGGGCAGACACCCCTCCACTTT
NA NA TRBJ2-1 TRBV4-1 15 CASSQQPRSFDEQFF TGCGCCAGCAGCCAGCAACCCCGGTCGTTCGATGAGCAGTTCTTC
NA TRBD2 TRBJ2-7 TRBV19 16 CASSMGLAGGRTEQYF TGTGCCAGTAGTATGGGACTAGCGGGGGGGCGGACCGAGCAGTACTTC
NA NA TRBJ2-7 TRBV5-4 13 CASSLPLSYEQYF TGTGCCAGCAGCTTGCCCCTCTCCTACGAGCAGTACTTC
once NA TRBJ1-2 TRBV19 14 CASSRDRTLDGYTF TGTGCCAGTAGTCGAGACAGGACCCTCGATGGCTACACCTTC
NA TRBD1 TRBJ1-2 TRBV9 14 CASSPTPGQEGYTF TGTGCCAGCAGCCCAACCCCCGGACAGGAAGGCTACACCTTC
NA NA TRBJ2-7 TRBV12-3/TRBV12-4 12 CASSLRQDEQYF TGTGCCAGCAGTTTGAGACAGGACGAGCAGTACTTC
NA TRBD1 TRBJ1-2 TRBV30 12 CAWTRQGGGYTF TGTGCCTGGACAAGACAGGGTGGCGGCTACACCTTC
NA TRBD1 TRBJ1-5 TRBV6-1 15 CASRPRQGGNQPQHF TGTGCCAGCAGACCGAGACAGGGGGGCAATCAGCCCCAGCATTTT
NA NA TRBJ2-1 TRBV5-1 16 CASSPGLRGIPNEQFF TGCGCCAGCAGCCCTGGGCTTAGGGGGATACCTAATGAGCAGTTCTTC
few NA TRBJ1-6 TRBV2 13 CASSAGFDSPLHF TGTGCCAGCAGTGCGGGGTTTGATTCACCCCTCCACTTT
NA TRBD1 TRBJ1-5 TRBV15 15 CATSSRQGSVQPQHF TGTGCCACCAGCAGCCGACAGGGTTCTGTCCAGCCCCAGCATTTT
once TRBD1 TRBJ1-1 TRBV2 14 CASSRQGEIAEAFF TGTGCCAGCAGTCGACAGGGGGAGATCGCTGAAGCTTTCTTT
NA TRBD1 TRBJ2-5 TRBV5-1 15 CASSSTGNFQETQYF TGCGCCAGCAGCTCGACAGGGAACTTCCAAGAGACCCAGTACTTC
NA NA TRBJ1-3 TRBV9 13 CASSPRVGNTIYF TGTGCCAGCAGCCCCCGGGTTGGAAACACCATATATTTT
few TRBD1 TRBJ1-2 TRBV10-3 16 CAIMTRGTGRNYGYTF TGTGCCATCATGACAAGGGGGACAGGACGAAACTATGGCTACACCTTC
NA NA TRBJ1-4 TRBV5-1 17 CASSLTGRSLFEEKLFF TGCGCCAGCAGCTTGACAGGAAGAAGCCTTTTCGAGGAAAAACTGTTTTTT
NA NA TRBJ2-5 TRBV5-1 13 CASSLAPLSTQYF TGCGCCAGCAGCTTGGCCCCGTTGTCGACCCAGTACTTC
few TRBD1 TRBJ1-2 TRBV25-1 13 CASSEGERGQYTF TGTGCCAGCAGTGAGGGTGAAAGGGGGCAGTACACCTTC
few NA TRBJ2-5 TRBV6-5 15 CASSYDGGLPETQYF TGTGCCAGCAGTTACGACGGAGGTCTCCCCGAGACCCAGTACTTC
NA TRBD2 TRBJ2-1 TRBV19 15 CASSSSGVAYNEQFF TGTGCCAGTAGCTCTAGCGGGGTTGCCTACAATGAGCAGTTCTTC
NA NA TRBJ2-4 TRBV7-9 15 CASSLAVGLGNIQYF TGTGCCAGCAGCTTAGCAGTGGGGCTCGGGAACATTCAGTACTTC
NA NA TRBJ1-5 TRBV5-8 13 CASGRDSNQPQHF TGTGCCAGCGGGAGAGATAGCAATCAGCCCCAGCATTTT
NA NA TRBJ2-5 TRBV5-5 14 CASSLAGLGETQYF TGTGCCAGCAGCTTAGCGGGCCTCGGCGAGACCCAGTACTTC
NA NA TRBJ2-3 TRBV6-5 15 CASRGRGLRTDTQYF TGTGCCAGCCGAGGAAGGGGCCTACGCACAGATACGCAGTATTTT
NA NA TRBJ1-2 TRBV7-3 15 CASSPWGGSNYGYTF TGTGCCAGCAGCCCGTGGGGGGGCTCTAACTATGGCTACACCTTC
NA TRBD1 TRBJ2-5 TRBV19 16 CASSPPIGTGLETQYF TGTGCCAGTAGTCCCCCCATCGGGACAGGGTTGGAGACCCAGTACTTC
NA NA TRBJ2-7 TRBV21-1 17 CASSKDRGQYSSYEQYF TGTGCCAGCAGCAAAGACAGGGGGCAATATTCCTCCTACGAGCAGTACTTC
NA TRBD1 TRBJ1-1 TRBV2 13 CASSLDRAFEAFF TGTGCCAGCAGTTTGGACAGGGCTTTTGAAGCTTTCTTT
NA TRBD2 TRBJ2-3 TRBV7-2 16 CASSYGTSGSQYTQYF TGTGCCAGCAGCTACGGGACTAGCGGGAGTCAGTATACGCAGTATTTT
few NA TRBJ2-1 TRBV12-3/TRBV12-4 12 CASSWAFNEQFF TGTGCCAGCAGTTGGGCCTTCAATGAGCAGTTCTTC
NA NA TRBJ2-5 TRBV25-1 13 CASSESAKETQYF TGTGCCAGCAGTGAAAGTGCGAAAGAGACCCAGTACTTC